The present T cell receptor (beta chain) was sequenced within a study of Ad26.COV2.S vaccination and SARS-CoV-2 variants. Sequenced by immunoSEQ multiplex PCR; TCRdb stores in-frame clones only, minus some. The table includes 440,000 or so clones, around 93% detected once. With regard to this clone: Other DNA sequences from this sample encode an identical CDR3 as well.

The V gene end was trimmed by 2 bases and the J gene end by 3 bases; junction bases not matched to a gene: 2. The CDR3 is made up of 14 amino acids. CDR1 SGDLS and CDR2 YYNGEE come from the germline V gene. The treatment here: 15 to 20 received Ad26.COV2.S at low or high dose, single or two shots; about 5 received placebo; per-sample allocation not given. At day 63 after the first vaccine or placebo injection, samples were drawn. The sequences come from peripheral blood, collected in a trial of Ad26.COV2.S vaccine versus placebo. The gene calls are TRBV9 and TRBJ2-7; 10 bases match TRBD1. The receptor was isolated from a person between 18 and 60 years old who received the Ad26.COV2.S COVID-19 vaccine or a placebo. The chain's CDR3 is CASSVGQGGYEQYF. DNA of the CDR3: TGTGCCAGCAGCGTTGGACAGGGGGGCTACGAGCAGTACTTC.